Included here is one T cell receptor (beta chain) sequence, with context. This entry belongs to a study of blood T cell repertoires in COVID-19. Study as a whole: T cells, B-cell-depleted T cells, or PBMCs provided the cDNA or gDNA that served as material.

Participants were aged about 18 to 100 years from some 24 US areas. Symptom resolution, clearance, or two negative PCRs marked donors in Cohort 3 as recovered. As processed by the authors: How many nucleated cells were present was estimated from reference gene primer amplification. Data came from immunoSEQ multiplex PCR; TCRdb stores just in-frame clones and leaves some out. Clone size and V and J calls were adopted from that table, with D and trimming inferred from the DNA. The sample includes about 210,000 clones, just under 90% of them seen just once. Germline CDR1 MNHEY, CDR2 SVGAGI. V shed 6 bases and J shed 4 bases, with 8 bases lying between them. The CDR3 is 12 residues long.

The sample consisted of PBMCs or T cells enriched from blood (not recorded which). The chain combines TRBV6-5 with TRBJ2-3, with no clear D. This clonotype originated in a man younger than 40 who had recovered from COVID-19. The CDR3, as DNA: TGTGCCAGCAGGAAAGGAGCAGATACGCAGTATTTT. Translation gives CASRKGADTQYF.